What follows are 9 T cell receptor beta chains derived from one specimen sequenced in a study of response to subunit inactivated influenza vaccine. TCRdb recomputed calls from the RT-PCR reads with MiXCR, one row per CDR3 protein. The sample consists of roughly 670,000 distinct CDR3 sequences, approximately 15% of them appearing once. Source: PBMCs from blood, taken around two weeks before vaccination. These receptors all come from a man over 45 who received an inactivated influenza vaccine.

The chain uses TRBV20-1 and TRBJ2-5, with TRBD2 identical over 10 bases. V was clipped by 0 bases and J by 4 bases; unmatched bases: 8. This CDR3 region has 16 residues. The germline gives CDR1 DFQATT, CDR2 SNEGSKA (reference sequence). Here the CDR3 DNA reads TGCAGTGCTAGAGATCAACTACTAGCGGGGCCAGAGACCCAGTACTTC. Residues: CSARDQLLAGPETQYF.

The table lists this clonotype with many counts. The gene calls are TRBV12-3 or TRBV12-4 and TRBJ2-7; perhaps TRBD1 as D (6 bases). V was clipped by 2 bases and J by 2 bases, with 7 bases between them. This CDR3 has 13 amino acids. CDR3 DNA sequence: TGTGCCAGCAGTTTACAGGGGCCCTACGAGCAGTACTTC. Its translation is CASSLQGPYEQYF.

This clonotype has a single count. The chain carries TRBV12-3 or TRBV12-4 and TRBJ2-4; TRBD2 matches 8 bases. CDR3 length: 15 amino acids. V shed 5 bases and J 7 bases; nucleotides not matched to a gene: 10. The CDR3 bases are TGTGCCAGCAGTCCTAGCGGGTGGGTTGGGAACATTCAGTACTTC. Translated, it gives CASSPSGWVGNIQYF.

The V call is TRBV3-1, the J call TRBJ2-7, with D possibly matching TRBD2 (5 bases). From germline, CDR1 is LGHDT and CDR2 YNNKEL (reference sequence). The CDR3 covers 13 residues. Trimming took 3 bases from V and 5 from J, leaving 11 bases between them. The CDR3 nucleotides are TGTGCCAGCAGCCAGACTAACAGTAACGAGCAGTACTTC. Protein: CASSQTNSNEQYF.

This clonotype came up a few times. CDR3 residues: CASSQPGTSNFEQFF. Written as DNA, the CDR3 is TGCGCCAGCAGCCAACCCGGGACTAGTAACTTTGAGCAGTTCTTC. The V and J genes are TRBV4-1 and TRBJ2-1; TRBD2 matches at 8 bases. CDR3 length: 15 residues. Germline V lookup: CDR1 MGHRA, CDR2 YSYEKL. After removal of 2 bases from V and 9 bases from J, the junction contained 9 bases not matched to a gene.

This clonotype has a count of ten or more. The chain couples TRBV7-2 to TRBJ1-1; TRBD1 might be the D (5 bases). V lost 5 bases to trimming and J lost 7 bases, with 14 bases between them. Germline V gene sequence: CDR1 SGHTA, CDR2 FQGNSA. This CDR3 comprises 13 residues. DNA for the CDR3: TGTGCCAGCAGCCTCCAGGGTCTAGGTGAAGCTTTCTTT. Its translation is CASSLQGLGEAFF.

This clonotype has more than one count but fewer than ten. The V gene is TRBV7-8, the J gene TRBJ2-5; unclear D gene. The V end was cut by 8 bases, the J end by 6 bases, with 13 bases between. This CDR3 has 12 residues. Germline loops: CDR1 SGHVS, CDR2 FQNEAQ. The CDR3 spells CASGNNWKTQYF. As DNA, the CDR3 is TGTGCCAGCGGTAACAATTGGAAGACCCAGTACTTC.

In this sample, this clonotype turned up a few times. The chain employs TRBV11-2 and TRBJ2-1; the match to TRBD2 covers 12 bases. Germline V gives CDR1 SGHAT, CDR2 FQNNGV. J gave up 5 bases and V 5 bases, and 4 bases lay outside the gene matches. This CDR3 has 15 amino acids. The CDR3 bases are TGTGCCAGCAGCCGAACTAGCGGGAGGAACAATGAGCAGTTCTTC. As protein: CASSRTSGRNNEQFF.

This clonotype has a single count. The chain links TRBV27 to TRBJ1-5; D ambiguous. The CDR3 consists of 16 residues. Germline-derived CDR1 and CDR2 are MNHEY and SMNVEV (reference sequence). Trimming removed 2 bases from V and 0 bases from J, with 11 bases in between. The CDR3, as DNA: TGTGCCAGCAGTTTAAAAGGGCTCTATAGCAATCAGCCCCAGCATTTT. It specifies CASSLKGLYSNQPQHF.